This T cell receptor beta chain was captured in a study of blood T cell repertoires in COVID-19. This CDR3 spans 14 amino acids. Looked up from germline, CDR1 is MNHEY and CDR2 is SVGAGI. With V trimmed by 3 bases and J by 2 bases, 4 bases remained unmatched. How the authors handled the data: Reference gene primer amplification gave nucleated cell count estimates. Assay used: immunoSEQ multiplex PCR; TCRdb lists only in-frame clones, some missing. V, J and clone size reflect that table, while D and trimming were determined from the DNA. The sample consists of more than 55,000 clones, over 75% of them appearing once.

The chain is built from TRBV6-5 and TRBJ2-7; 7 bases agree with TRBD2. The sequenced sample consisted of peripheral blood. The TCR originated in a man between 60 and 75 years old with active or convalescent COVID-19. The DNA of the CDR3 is TGTGCCAGCAGTTATCAGAGCGGGACCTACGAGCAGTACTTC. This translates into CASSYQSGTYEQYF.